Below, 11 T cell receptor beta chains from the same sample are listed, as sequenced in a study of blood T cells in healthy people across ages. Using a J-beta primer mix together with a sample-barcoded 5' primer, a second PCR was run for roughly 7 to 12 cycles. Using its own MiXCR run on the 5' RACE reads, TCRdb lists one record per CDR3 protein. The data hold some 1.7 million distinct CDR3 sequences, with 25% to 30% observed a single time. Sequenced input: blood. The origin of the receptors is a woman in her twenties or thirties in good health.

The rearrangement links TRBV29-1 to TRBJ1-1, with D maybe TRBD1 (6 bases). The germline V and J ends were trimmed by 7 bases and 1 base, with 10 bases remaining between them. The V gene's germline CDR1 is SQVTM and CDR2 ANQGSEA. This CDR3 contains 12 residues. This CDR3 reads CSGGRENTEAFF. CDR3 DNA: TGCAGCGGGGGGCGGGAGAACACTGAAGCTTTCTTT. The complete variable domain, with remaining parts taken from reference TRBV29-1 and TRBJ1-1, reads SAVISQKPSRDICQRGTSLTIQCQVDSQVTMMFWYRQQPGQSLTLIATANQGSEATYESGFVIDKFPISRPNLTFSTLTVSNMSPEDSSIYLCSGGRENTEAFFGQGTRLTVV.

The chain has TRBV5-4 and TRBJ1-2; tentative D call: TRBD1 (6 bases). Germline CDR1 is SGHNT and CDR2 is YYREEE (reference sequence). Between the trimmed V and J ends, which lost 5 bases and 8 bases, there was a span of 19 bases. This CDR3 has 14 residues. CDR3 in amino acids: CASRGGQTLGGYTF. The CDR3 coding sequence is TGTGCCAGCAGGGGAGGACAGACCCTCGGGGGCTACACCTTC.

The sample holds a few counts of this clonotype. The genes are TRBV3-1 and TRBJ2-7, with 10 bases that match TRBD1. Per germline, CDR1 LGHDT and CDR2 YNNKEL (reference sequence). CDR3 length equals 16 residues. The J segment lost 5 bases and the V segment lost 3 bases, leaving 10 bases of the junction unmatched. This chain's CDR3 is CASSHDRDRGIDEQYF. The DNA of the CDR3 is TGTGCCAGCAGCCACGACCGGGACAGGGGAATTGACGAGCAGTACTTC.

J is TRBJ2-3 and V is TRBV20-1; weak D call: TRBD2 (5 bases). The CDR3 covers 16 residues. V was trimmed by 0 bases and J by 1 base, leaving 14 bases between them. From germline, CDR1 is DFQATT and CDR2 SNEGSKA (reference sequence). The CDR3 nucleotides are TGCAGTGCTAGAGATAGTATCGGGGAAGGCACAGATACGCAGTATTTT. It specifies CSARDSIGEGTDTQYF.

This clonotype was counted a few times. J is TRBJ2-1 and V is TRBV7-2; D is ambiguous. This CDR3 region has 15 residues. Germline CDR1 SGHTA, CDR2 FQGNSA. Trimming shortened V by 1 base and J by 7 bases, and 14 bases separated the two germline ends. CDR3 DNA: TGTGCCAGCAGCTTAGAAGGCACCAAAAGGAATGAGCAGTTCTTC. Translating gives CASSLEGTKRNEQFF.

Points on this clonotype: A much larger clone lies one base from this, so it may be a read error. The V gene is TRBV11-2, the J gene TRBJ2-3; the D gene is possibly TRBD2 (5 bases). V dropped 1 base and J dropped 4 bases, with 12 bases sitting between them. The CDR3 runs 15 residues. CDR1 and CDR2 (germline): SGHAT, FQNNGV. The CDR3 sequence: CASSLVTGFADTQYF. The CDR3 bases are TGTGCCAGCAGCTTAGTTACGGGGTTCGCAGATACGCAGTATTTT. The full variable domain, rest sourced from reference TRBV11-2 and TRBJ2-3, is EAGVAQSPRYKIIEKRQSVAFWCNPISGHATLYWYQQILGQGPKLLIQFQNNGVVDDSQLPKDRFSAERLKGVDSTLKIQPAKLEDSAVYLCASSLVTGFADTQYFGPGTRLTVL.

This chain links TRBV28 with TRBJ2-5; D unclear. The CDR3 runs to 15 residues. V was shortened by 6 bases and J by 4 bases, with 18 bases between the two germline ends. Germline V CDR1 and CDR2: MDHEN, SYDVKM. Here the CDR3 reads CASSRLGPNSETQYF. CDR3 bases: TGTGCCAGCAGCCGACTTGGGCCGAATTCAGAGACCCAGTACTTC.

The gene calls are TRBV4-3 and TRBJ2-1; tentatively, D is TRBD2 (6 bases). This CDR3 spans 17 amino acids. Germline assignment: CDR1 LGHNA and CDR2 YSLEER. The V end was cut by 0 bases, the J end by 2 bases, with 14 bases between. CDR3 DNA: TGCGCCAGCAGCCAAGATCCTTACGGGAGCCCCTACAATGAGCAGTTCTTC. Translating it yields CASSQDPYGSPYNEQFF.

CDR3 nucleotides: TGTGCCAGCAGCTTCAGCCGGACAGGTCCCTACGAGCAGTACTTC. The encoded protein is CASSFSRTGPYEQYF. The V call is TRBV7-9, the J call TRBJ2-7; 7 nucleotides match TRBD1. The CDR3 has 15 amino acids. Per the germline V gene, CDR1 is SEHNR and CDR2 is FQNEAQ (reference sequence). The V gene end was trimmed by 3 bases and the J gene end by 2 bases; junction bases not matched to a gene: 7.

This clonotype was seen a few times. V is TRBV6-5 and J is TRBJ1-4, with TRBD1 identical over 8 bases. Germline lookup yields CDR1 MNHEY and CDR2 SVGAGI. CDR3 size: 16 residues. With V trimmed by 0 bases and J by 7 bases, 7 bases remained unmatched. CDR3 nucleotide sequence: TGTGCCAGCAGTTACTCCTGGACAGGGCCGGGTGAAAAACTGTTTTTT. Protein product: CASSYSWTGPGEKLFF.

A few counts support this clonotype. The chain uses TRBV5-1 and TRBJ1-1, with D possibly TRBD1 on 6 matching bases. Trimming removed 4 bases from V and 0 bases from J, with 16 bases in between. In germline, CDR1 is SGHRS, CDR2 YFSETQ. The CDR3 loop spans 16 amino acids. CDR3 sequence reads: CASSTRLQGLNTEAFF. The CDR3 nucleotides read TGCGCCAGCAGCACCCGTTTACAGGGACTGAACACTGAAGCTTTCTTT.